Listed below are T cell receptor beta chains from one sample, sequenced in a study of T cells in Graves' hyperthyroidism and ophthalmopathy. TCRdb processed the multiplex PCR reads anew with MiXCR; each CDR3 protein has one entry. Among 470,000 or so distinct CDR3 sequences listed, 20% were seen once. The sequenced sample was blood. The receptors were gathered from a man between 18 and 29 years old with Graves' hyperthyroidism. Both conserved end residues are part of each CDR3. D genes are given only for firm matches.

TRBD1,TRBJ2-7,TRBV7-2,CASSLPGQEGYEQYF
TRBD1,TRBJ1-1,TRBV13,CASSLRDSEAFF
TRBD1,TRBJ2-7,TRBV7-9,CASSLGDRVFEQYF
TRBD1,TRBJ1-2,TRBV7-8,CASSAHVGGYYGYTF
TRBD1,TRBJ1-1,TRBV20-1,CSAQEQGADTEAFF
-,TRBJ1-1,TRBV6-2/TRBV6-3,CASSERVAGAKAFF
-,TRBJ1-2,TRBV30,CAWSVGPGHYTF
-,TRBJ2-2,TRBV28,CASSRRGAILPELFF
-,TRBJ2-7,TRBV2,CASTLGPSYEQYF
-,TRBJ1-2,TRBV10-3,CAISAQGNYGYTF
-,TRBJ1-2,TRBV27,CASSSLRNGGYTF
-,TRBJ1-5,TRBV2,CASSEKGRGNQPQHF
-,TRBJ2-2,TRBV5-1,CASSLAQSGELFF
-,TRBJ1-5,TRBV20-1,CSARGQFNQPQHF
-,TRBJ2-2,TRBV5-1,CASSLDGTNTGELFF
TRBD1,TRBJ1-5,TRBV5-6,CASRLRGSNQPQHF
-,TRBJ1-2,TRBV3-1,CASSQGPGRSGYTF
-,TRBJ2-2,TRBV5-1,CASSLNTGELFF
-,TRBJ2-5,TRBV2,CASSWRRDVRETQYF
TRBD2,TRBJ2-5,TRBV13,CASSLAWTSGQETQYF
-,TRBJ2-6,TRBV6-7,CASSHLWARLRNGANVLTF
-,TRBJ1-1,TRBV12-3/TRBV12-4,CASGLRLGGTEAFF
-,TRBJ1-1,TRBV7-6,CASSLSGREAFF
TRBD1,TRBJ1-5,TRBV28,CASGTGTDAQPQHF
TRBD1,TRBJ1-1,TRBV6-1,CASSAQGGNTEAFF
-,TRBJ1-5,TRBV12-3/TRBV12-4,CASSPQVDTSNQPQHF
-,TRBJ1-1,TRBV5-1,CASSSGGFTEAFF
TRBD1,TRBJ2-7,TRBV6-1,CASKGQGYEQYF
-,TRBJ1-1,TRBV6-1,CASTQGWGDTEAFF
-,TRBJ2-5,TRBV29-1,CSVEGSGETQYF
TRBD1,TRBJ1-1,TRBV7-9,CASSLQGARTEAFF
-,TRBJ2-3,TRBV18,CASSPPSGATQYF
-,TRBJ2-7,TRBV5-1,CASSFTGSATYEQYF
TRBD2,TRBJ2-7,TRBV5-1,CASAITGGYEQYF
TRBD1,TRBJ2-5,TRBV10-3,CAISEWQGDLETQYF
-,TRBJ1-2,TRBV30,CAWSPLNYGYTF
TRBD1,TRBJ2-7,TRBV6-1,CASKRGQGSSYEQYF
-,TRBJ2-5,TRBV5-1,CTSSLEGADAGIQETQYF
-,TRBJ1-3,TRBV12-3/TRBV12-4,CANPGEIERDKSGNTIYF
TRBD2,TRBJ2-2,TRBV19,CASSIGGGAGELFF
-,TRBJ1-5,TRBV20-1,CSASRGLLEPQHF
-,TRBJ1-2,TRBV2,CASLPGRDYGYTF
-,TRBJ2-7,TRBV12-3/TRBV12-4,CASSEYGAAYEQYF
-,TRBJ1-5,TRBV11-2,CASSLGDSSGGLGQPQHF
-,TRBJ2-3,TRBV24-1,CATQGGANTQYF
-,TRBJ2-4,TRBV4-1,CASSPFWNTKNIQYF
-,TRBJ2-5,TRBV28,CASSSTGRKETQYF
TRBD2,TRBJ2-5,TRBV11-2,CASSHQLLAGGRETQYF
TRBD1,TRBJ2-5,TRBV12-3/TRBV12-4,CASRGTGREETQYF
-,TRBJ2-7,TRBV28,CASRTATYEQYF
TRBD1,TRBJ1-1,TRBV2,CASRVHRGEAFF
-,TRBJ2-2,TRBV29-1,CSANLAGNTGELFF
-,TRBJ1-3,TRBV11-2,CASSPGVVLTPQNTIYF
-,TRBJ1-2,TRBV12-3/TRBV12-4,CASSFGRGFGYTF
-,TRBJ2-2,TRBV11-1,CASLPGGTPNTGELFF
-,TRBJ1-1,TRBV20-1,CSARGSSGGRDTEAFF
TRBD1,TRBJ2-7,TRBV20-1,CSARDRDRATGEQYF
-,TRBJ2-7,TRBV7-9,CASSLVGESSYEQYF
-,TRBJ1-1,TRBV19,CASTYNENTEAFF
-,TRBJ2-7,TRBV7-9,CASSHTSSYEQYF